This is a list of T cell receptor beta chains from one sample in a study of shared clonotypes between healthy human individuals. The data were produced by immunoSEQ multiplex PCR, yet TCRdb's version contains in-frame clones alone and is incomplete. Among roughly 2.6 million clones listed, over 85% were seen once. The sequencing input was naive CD4+ T cells sorted from blood. These receptors came from a man aged 18 to 30 in good health. Each CDR3 is given without its conserved first and last residue. Size is stated for part of the rows, as once, few or many counts, or as a class when the clone is expanded.

J gene,V gene,clone size,CDR3 protein
TRBJ1-5,TRBV19,.,ASRDREDQPQH
TRBJ2-1,TRBV19,.,ASRTLAVSSYNEQF
TRBJ2-3,TRBV7-2,.,ASSSSPTQY
TRBJ2-5,TRBV4-1,.,ASSQDWLAGVETQY
TRBJ2-7,TRBV7-2,.,ASSLGTGGFYEQY
TRBJ2-3,TRBV29-1,.,SVLQGVPDTQY
TRBJ2-1,TRBV18,.,ASSQGLASGNEQF
TRBJ2-7,TRBV9,.,ASSFRTDGEQY
TRBJ2-2,TRBV7-9,once,ASSLGLAGTGELF
TRBJ2-3,TRBV4-3,.,ASSQGRSGPSTDTQY
TRBJ1-2,TRBV19,.,ASSKPLEGGRKGYT
TRBJ1-2,TRBV6-6,.,ASRGQGREYYGYT
TRBJ1-2,TRBV7-2,.,ASTQGLTQQYYGYT
TRBJ2-3,TRBV5-4,.,ASSPLAGGTDTQY
TRBJ2-5,TRBV14,.,ASSLSLGGETQY
TRBJ2-3,TRBV9,.,ASSVYRESSDTQY
TRBJ1-3,TRBV6-1,.,ASSERGNSGNTIY
TRBJ1-6,TRBV12-2,.,ASRSGTANSPLH
TRBJ2-3,TRBV7-2,.,ASSFGLAGADTQY
TRBJ2-5,TRBV6-5,.,ASSRDRETQY
TRBJ2-4,TRBV28,.,ASSLLVAKNIQY
TRBJ2-5,TRBV6-1,.,ASSVSGTQETQY
TRBJ2-7,TRBV5-1,.,ASSLAADVDEQY
TRBJ2-1,TRBV19,.,ASSINLYNEQF
TRBJ1-2,TRBV7-2,.,ASSSSRDTNYGYT
TRBJ1-6,TRBV6-6,.,ASSKGQGQSPLH
TRBJ2-7,TRBV6-1,.,ASSELAGGPWGEQY
TRBJ1-5,TRBV19,.,ASSDTGGNQPQH
TRBJ2-7,TRBV18,.,ASSPAERGGSAYEQY
TRBJ2-1,TRBV19,.,ASSMRGHEQF
TRBJ1-1,TRBV5-1,few,ASSLDTEAF
TRBJ2-3,TRBV5-4,.,ASSSGLAGSTDTQY
TRBJ2-2,TRBV29-1,.,SVATTGELF
TRBJ1-5,TRBV5-4,.,ASSFGTGEPSNQPQH
TRBJ2-5,TRBV11-2,once,ASSLGTKGQETQY
TRBJ1-1,TRBV6-5,.,AISGGVNTEAF
TRBJ2-6,TRBV7-2,.,ASISSYSGANVLT
TRBJ1-5,TRBV6-1,.,ASRAGNQPQH
TRBJ2-7,TRBV7-9,.,ASSLEASGSYEQY
TRBJ2-3,TRBV7-9,.,ASSFLAGGTDTQY
TRBJ2-1,TRBV10-3,.,AINGGGLVDEQF
TRBJ1-3,TRBV18,.,ASSLARGVSGNTIY
TRBJ2-3,TRBV18,.,ASSPSAGHDTQY
TRBJ2-7,TRBV6-1,.,ASSESMTGAYEQY
TRBJ2-7,TRBV12-2,once,ASRSRDSSWELAGRQKQY
TRBJ1-1,TRBV7-3,.,ASSLKAGGIGTEAF
TRBJ2-3,TRBV5-1,once,ASSLRSPSSTDTQY
TRBJ1-5,TRBV6-1,few,ASSEDLRLGRNQPQH
TRBJ2-1,TRBV5-6,.,ASSLLAGGGNEQF
TRBJ2-5,TRBV11-2,.,ASSQPQTRTRGETQY
TRBJ2-5,TRBV15,.,ATSRGHRFGASVRETQY
TRBJ2-7,TRBV6-5,once,ASSYSFGQGPYEQY
TRBJ1-2,TRBV5-1,.,ASSLGDSVNYGYT
TRBJ1-1,TRBV5-4,.,ASSSHKQGANTEAF
TRBJ2-3,TRBV28,.,ASSLGGASTDTQY
TRBJ2-5,TRBV2,.,ASMWGNLQETQY